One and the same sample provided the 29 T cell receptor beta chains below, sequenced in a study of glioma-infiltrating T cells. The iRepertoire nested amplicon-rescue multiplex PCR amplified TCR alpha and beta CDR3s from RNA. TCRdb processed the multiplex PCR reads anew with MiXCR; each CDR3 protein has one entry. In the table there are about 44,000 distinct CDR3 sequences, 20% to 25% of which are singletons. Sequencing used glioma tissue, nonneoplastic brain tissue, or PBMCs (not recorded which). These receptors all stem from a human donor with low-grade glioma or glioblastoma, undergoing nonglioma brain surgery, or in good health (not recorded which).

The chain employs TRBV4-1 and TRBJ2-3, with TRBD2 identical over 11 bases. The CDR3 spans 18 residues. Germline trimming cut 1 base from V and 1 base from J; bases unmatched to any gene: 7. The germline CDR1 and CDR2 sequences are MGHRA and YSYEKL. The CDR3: CASSQAASGGTGTDTQYF. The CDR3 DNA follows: TGCGCCAGCAGCCAAGCGGCTAGCGGGGGGACTGGCACAGATACGCAGTATTTT.

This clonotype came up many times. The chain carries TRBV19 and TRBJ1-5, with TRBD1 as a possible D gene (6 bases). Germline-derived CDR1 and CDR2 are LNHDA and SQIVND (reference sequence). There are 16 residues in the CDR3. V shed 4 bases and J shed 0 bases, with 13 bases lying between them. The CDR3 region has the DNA TGTGCCAGTAGTAAAAGGGGGGACTTTAGCAATCAGCCCCAGCATTTT. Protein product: CASSKRGDFSNQPQHF.

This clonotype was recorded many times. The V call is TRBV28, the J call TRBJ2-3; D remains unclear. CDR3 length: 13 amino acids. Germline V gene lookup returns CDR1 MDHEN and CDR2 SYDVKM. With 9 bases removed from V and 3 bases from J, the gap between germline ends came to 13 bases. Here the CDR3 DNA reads TGTGCCAGTTGTGCAGGCCTTACAGATACGCAGTATTTT. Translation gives CASCAGLTDTQYF.

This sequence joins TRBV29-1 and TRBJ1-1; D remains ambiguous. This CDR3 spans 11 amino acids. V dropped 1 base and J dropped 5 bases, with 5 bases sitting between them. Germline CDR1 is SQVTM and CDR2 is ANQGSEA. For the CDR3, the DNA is TGCAGCGTTGAAGGGCAAACTGAAGCTTTCTTT. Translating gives CSVEGQTEAFF.

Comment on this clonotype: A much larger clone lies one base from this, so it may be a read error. CDR3 nucleotides: TGTGCCAGCTCACCGACAGGGGTCGACAATCAGCCCCAGCATTTT. Protein sequence: CASSPTGVDNQPQHF. V and J are TRBV18 and TRBJ1-5; 8 nucleotides line up with TRBD1. The germline gives CDR1 KGHSH, CDR2 LQKENI. V was clipped by 3 bases and J by 3 bases; unmatched bases: 4. CDR3 size: 15 residues.

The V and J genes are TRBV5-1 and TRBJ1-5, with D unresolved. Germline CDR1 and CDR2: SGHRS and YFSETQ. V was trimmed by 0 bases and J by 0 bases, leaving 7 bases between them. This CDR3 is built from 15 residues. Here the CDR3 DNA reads TGCGCCAGCAGCTTGGAGGGTCATAGCAATCAGCCCCAGCATTTT. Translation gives CASSLEGHSNQPQHF.

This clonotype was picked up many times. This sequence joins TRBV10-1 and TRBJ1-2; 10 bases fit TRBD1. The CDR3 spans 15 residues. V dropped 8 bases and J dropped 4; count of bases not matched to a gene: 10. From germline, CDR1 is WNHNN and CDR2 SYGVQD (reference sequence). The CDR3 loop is CASSAGQGSLYGYTF. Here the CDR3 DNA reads TGCGCCAGCTCAGCGGGACAGGGGAGTCTCTATGGCTACACCTTC.

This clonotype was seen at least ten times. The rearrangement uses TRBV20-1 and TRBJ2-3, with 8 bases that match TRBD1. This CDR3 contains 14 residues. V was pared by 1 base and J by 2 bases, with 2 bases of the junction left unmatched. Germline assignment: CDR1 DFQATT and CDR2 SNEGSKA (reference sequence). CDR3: CSARGTGTTDTQYF. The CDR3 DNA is TGCAGTGCTAGAGGGACAGGGACCACAGATACGCAGTATTTT.

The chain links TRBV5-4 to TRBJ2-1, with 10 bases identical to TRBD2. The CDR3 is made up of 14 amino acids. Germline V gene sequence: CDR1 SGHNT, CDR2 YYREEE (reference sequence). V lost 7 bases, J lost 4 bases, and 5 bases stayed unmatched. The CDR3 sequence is CASRLAGEYNEQFF. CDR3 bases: TGTGCCAGCCGTCTAGCGGGAGAATACAATGAGCAGTTCTTC.

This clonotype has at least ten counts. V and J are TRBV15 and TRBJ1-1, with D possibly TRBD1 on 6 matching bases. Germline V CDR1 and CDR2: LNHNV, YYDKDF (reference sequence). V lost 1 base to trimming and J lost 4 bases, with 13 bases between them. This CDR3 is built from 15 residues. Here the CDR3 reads CATSRAEGGLTEAFF. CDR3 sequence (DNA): TGTGCCACCAGCAGAGCCGAGGGGGGTCTCACTGAAGCTTTCTTT. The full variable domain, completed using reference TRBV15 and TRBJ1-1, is DAMVIQNPRYQVTQFGKPVTLSCSQTLNHNVMYWYQQKSSQAPKLLFHYYDKDFNNEADTPDNFQSRRPNTSFCFLDIRSPGLGDTAMYLCATSRAEGGLTEAFFGQGTRLTVV.

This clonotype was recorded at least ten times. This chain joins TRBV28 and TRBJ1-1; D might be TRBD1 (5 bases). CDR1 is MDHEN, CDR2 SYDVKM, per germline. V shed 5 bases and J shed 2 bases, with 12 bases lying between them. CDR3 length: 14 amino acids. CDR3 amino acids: CASSPGDSNTEAFF. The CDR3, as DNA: TGTGCCAGCAGTCCCGGGGACTCCAACACTGAAGCTTTCTTT.

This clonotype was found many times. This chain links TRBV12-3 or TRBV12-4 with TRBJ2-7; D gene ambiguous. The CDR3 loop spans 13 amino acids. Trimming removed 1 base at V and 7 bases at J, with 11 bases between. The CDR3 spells CASSLEQLQEQYF. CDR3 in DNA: TGTGCCAGCAGTTTAGAACAACTTCAAGAGCAGTACTTC.

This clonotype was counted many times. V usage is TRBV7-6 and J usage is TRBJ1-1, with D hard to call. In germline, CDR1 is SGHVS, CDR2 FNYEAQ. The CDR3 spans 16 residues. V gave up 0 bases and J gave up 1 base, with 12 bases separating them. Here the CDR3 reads CASSLAHGGSNTEAFF. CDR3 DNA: TGTGCCAGCAGCTTAGCGCACGGAGGATCGAACACTGAAGCTTTCTTT.

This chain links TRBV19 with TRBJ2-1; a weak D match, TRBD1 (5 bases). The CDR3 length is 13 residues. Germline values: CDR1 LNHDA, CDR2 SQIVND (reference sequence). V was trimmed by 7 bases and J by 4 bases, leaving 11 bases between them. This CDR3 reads CASNHDSYNEQFF. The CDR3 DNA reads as TGTGCCAGTAACCACGACAGTTACAATGAGCAGTTCTTC.

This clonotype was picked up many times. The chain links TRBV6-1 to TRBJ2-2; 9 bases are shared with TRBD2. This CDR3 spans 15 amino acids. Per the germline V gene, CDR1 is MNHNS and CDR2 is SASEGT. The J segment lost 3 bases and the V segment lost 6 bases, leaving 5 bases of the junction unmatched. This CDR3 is CASRRGGADTGELFF. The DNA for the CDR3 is TGTGCCAGCAGACGCGGGGGGGCCGACACCGGGGAGCTGTTTTTT.

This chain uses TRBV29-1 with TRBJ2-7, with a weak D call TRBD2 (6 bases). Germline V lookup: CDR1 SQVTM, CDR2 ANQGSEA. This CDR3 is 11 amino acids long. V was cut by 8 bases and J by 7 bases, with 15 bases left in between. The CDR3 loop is CSSWAGKEQYF. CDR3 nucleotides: TGCAGCTCCTGGGCGGGGAAAGAGCAGTACTTC.

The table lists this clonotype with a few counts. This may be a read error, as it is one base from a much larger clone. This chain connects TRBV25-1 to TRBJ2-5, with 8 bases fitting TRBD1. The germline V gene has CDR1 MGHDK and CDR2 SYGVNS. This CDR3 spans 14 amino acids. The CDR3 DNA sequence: TGTGCCGGCAGTGAATATAGGGACAGGGAGACCCAGTACTTC. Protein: CAGSEYRDRETQYF.

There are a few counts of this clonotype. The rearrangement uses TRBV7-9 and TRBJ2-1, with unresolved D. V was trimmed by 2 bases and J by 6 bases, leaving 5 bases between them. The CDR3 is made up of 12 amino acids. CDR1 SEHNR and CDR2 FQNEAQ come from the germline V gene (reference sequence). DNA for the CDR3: TGTGCCAGCAGCTTAAAACGCAATGAGCAGTTCTTC. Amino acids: CASSLKRNEQFF.

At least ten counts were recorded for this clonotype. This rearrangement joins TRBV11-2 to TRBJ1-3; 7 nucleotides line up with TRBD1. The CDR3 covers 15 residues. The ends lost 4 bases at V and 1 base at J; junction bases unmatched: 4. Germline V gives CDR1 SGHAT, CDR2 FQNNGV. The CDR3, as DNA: TGTGCCAGCAGCTGGGGACAGAATTCTGGAAACACCATATATTTT. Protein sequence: CASSWGQNSGNTIYF.

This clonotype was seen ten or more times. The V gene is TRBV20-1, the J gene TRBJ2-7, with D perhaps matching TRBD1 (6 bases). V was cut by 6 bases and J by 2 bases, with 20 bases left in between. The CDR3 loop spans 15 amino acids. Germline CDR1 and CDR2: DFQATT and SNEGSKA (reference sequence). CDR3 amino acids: CSASLSRGSAYEQYF. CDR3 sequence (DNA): TGCAGTGCAAGTCTTAGTAGGGGGTCGGCCTACGAGCAGTACTTC.

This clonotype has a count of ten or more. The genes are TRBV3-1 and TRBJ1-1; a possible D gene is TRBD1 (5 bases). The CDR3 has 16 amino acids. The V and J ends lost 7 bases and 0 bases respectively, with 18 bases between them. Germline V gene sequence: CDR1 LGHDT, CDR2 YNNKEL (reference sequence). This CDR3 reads CASTRRGNRMNTEAFF. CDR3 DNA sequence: TGTGCCAGCACTCGACGGGGGAATCGGATGAACACTGAAGCTTTCTTT.

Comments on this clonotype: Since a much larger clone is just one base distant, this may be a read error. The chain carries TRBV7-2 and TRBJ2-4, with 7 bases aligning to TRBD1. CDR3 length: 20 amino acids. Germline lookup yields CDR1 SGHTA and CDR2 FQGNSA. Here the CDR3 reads CASGLASLGTVKLAKNIQYF. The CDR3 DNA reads TGTGCCAGCGGCTTAGCGAGTTTGGGGACAGTAAAGTTAGCCAAAAACATTCAGTACTTC.

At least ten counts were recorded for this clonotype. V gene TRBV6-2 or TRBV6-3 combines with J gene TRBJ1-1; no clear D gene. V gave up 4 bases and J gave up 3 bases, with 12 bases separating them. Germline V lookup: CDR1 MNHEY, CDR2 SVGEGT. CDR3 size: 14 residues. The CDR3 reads CASSWGGADTEAFF. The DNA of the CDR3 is TGTGCCAGCAGTTGGGGAGGAGCGGACACTGAAGCTTTCTTT.

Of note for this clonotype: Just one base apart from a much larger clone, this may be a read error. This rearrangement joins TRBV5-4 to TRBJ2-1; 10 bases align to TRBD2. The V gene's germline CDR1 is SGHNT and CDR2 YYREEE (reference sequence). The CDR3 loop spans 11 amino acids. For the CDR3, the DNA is TGTGCCAGCAGCGAGACTAGCGGGCAGCTCTTC. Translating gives CASSETSGQLF.

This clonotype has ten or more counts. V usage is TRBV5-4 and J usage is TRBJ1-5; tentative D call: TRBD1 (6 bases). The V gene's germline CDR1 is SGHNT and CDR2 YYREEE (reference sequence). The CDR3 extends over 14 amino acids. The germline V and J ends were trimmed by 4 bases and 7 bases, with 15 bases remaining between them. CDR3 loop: CASSVQGRGQPQHF. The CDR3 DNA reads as TGTGCCAGCAGCGTTCAGGGGAGGGGACAGCCCCAGCATTTT.

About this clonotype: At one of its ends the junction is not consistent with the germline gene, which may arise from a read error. CDR3 nucleotide sequence: TGTGCCAGCAGTCCCGGGACAGATTACGAGCAGCACTTC. It encodes CASSPGTDYEQHF. This rearrangement joins TRBV7-9 to TRBJ2-7, with TRBD1 matching over 7 bases. Germline values: CDR1 SEHNR, CDR2 FQNEAQ (reference sequence). This CDR3 is 13 amino acids long.

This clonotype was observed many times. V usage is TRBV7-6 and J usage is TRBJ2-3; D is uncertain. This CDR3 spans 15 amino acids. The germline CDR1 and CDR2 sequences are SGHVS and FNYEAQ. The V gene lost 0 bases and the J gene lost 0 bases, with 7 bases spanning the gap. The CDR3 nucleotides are TGTGCCAGCAGCTTAGCTTTTACTAGCACAGATACGCAGTATTTT. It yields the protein CASSLAFTSTDTQYF.

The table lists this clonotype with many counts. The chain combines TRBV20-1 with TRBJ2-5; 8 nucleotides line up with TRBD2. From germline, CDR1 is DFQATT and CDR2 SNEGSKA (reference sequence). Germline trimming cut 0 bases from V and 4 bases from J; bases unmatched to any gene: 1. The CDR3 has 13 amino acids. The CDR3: CSARDSGAETQYF. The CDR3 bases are TGCAGTGCTAGAGATAGCGGGGCAGAGACCCAGTACTTC.

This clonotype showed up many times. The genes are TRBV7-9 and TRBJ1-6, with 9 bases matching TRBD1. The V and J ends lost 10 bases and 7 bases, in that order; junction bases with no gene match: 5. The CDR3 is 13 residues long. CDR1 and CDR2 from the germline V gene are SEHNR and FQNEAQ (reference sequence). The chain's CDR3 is CATQTGGNSPLHF. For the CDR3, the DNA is TGTGCCACCCAGACAGGGGGGAATTCACCCCTCCACTTT.